This is a list of T cell receptor beta chains from one sample in a study of OX40 agonist ivuxolimab in advanced cancers. Repertoires were generated with immunoSEQ multiplex PCR, while TCRdb's copy carries only in-frame clones and drops some. The table shows 60,000 to 85,000 clones, with roughly 84% occurring only once. Material: CD4+ or CD8+ T cells sorted from blood, obtained in a trial of the OX40 agonist ivuxolimab. These receptors all come from an adult with an advanced solid tumor such as melanoma, head and neck, liver or kidney cancer. The CDR3 runs from the conserved cysteine through the conserved F or W. A D gene is named only where the DNA matches it firmly. Size values are once, few and many counts, or a class for expanded clones, and some rows have none.

>NA|TRBV9|NA|TRBJ1-2
TGTGCCAGCAGCGTAGTTGAGGGAGGGGACTACACCTTC
CASSVVEGGDYTF
>NA|TRBV9|NA|TRBJ2-5
TGTGCCAGCAGCCTCGGGAGAGGCCAAGAGACCCAGTACTTC
CASSLGRGQETQYF
>NA|TRBV2|NA|TRBJ1-5
TGTGCCAGCAGTGGGCCCATGAAGGATCAGCCCCAGCATTTT
CASSGPMKDQPQHF
>NA|TRBV5-1|NA|TRBJ1-3
TGCGCCAGCAGCTTGAGACAGCCTAGTCCTGGAAACACCATATATTTT
CASSLRQPSPGNTIYF
>TRBD1|TRBV29-1|once|TRBJ2-3
TGCAGCGTTGAACCAATGGGACAGGGGAGGGATACGCAGTATTTT
CSVEPMGQGRDTQYF
>NA|TRBV5-6|once|TRBJ2-5
TGTGCCAGCAGCTTGGGAAGCATCGAGACCCAGTACTTC
CASSLGSIETQYF
>TRBD1|TRBV25-1|NA|TRBJ1-2
TGTGCCAGCAGTGGGGACAGGGGGCTTGGCTACACCTTC
CASSGDRGLGYTF
>NA|TRBV5-1|NA|TRBJ1-1
TGCGCCAGCAGCTTGTCTACCCTAACCAACACTGAAGCTTTCTTT
CASSLSTLTNTEAFF
>NA|TRBV7-3|NA|TRBJ2-2
TGTGCCAGCAGCTCTAACAGGAACACCGGGGAGCTGTTTTTT
CASSSNRNTGELFF
>NA|TRBV4-2|NA|TRBJ2-2
TGTGCCAGCAGCCCCCCGACTAGAAACACCGGGGAGCTGTTTTTT
CASSPPTRNTGELFF